The next 9 T cell receptor beta chains were all read from a single sample in a study of blood T cell repertoires in COVID-19. The protocol was immunoSEQ multiplex PCR, while the TCRdb copy is restricted to in-frame clones and leaves out a portion. The data hold 250,000 or so clones, with 86% observed a single time. Sequencing input: peripheral blood. Receptors originate from a woman in her 30s with active or convalescent COVID-19.

This sequence joins TRBV5-6 and TRBJ1-4; 8 bases match TRBD1. V was pared by 2 bases and J by 0 bases, with 6 bases of the junction left unmatched. CDR3 size: 17 residues. Germline V gene sequence: CDR1 SGHDT, CDR2 YYEEEE. The CDR3 region is CASSLRTGHTTNEKLFF. The CDR3 DNA reads TGTGCCAGCAGCTTAAGGACAGGGCATACAACTAATGAAAAACTGTTTTTT.

The CDR3 nucleotides read TGCGCCAGCAGCGCGGTTGCGGGACAGGGATTACTCGACGAAAGCTACGAGCAGTACTTC. Protein sequence: CASSAVAGQGLLDESYEQYF. V and J are TRBV5-1 and TRBJ2-7; 9 bases map to TRBD1. Germline V gene sequence: CDR1 SGHRS, CDR2 YFSETQ. This CDR3 has 20 residues. Losses at the gene ends were 4 bases for V and 3 bases for J; bases not matched to a gene: 23. The full variable domain, completed using reference TRBV5-1 and TRBJ2-7, is KAGVTQTPRYLIKTRGQQVTLSCSPISGHRSVSWYQQTPGQGLQFLFEYFSETQRNKGNFPGRFSGRQFSNSRSEMNVSTLELGDSALYLCASSAVAGQGLLDESYEQYFGPGTRLTVT.

This chain connects TRBV19 to TRBJ1-5, with D maybe TRBD1 (6 bases). The germline V gene has CDR1 LNHDA and CDR2 SQIVND (reference sequence). V was trimmed by 2 bases and J by 6 bases, leaving 14 bases between them. The CDR3 spans 15 residues. The CDR3 nucleotides are TGTGCCAGTAGTATAATGCACAGGGAGGGTCAGCCCCAGCATTTT. Translated: CASSIMHREGQPQHF.

The CDR3 spells CASSYGVTKTTETQYF. For the CDR3, the DNA is TGTGCCAGCAGTTACGGTGTCACGAAGACTACGGAGACCCAGTACTTC. The chain is built from TRBV6-2 or TRBV6-3 and TRBJ2-5; D is perhaps TRBD2 (5 bases). V was cut by 2 bases and J by 5 bases, with 18 bases left in between. Germline V gives CDR1 MNHEY, CDR2 SVGEGT. The CDR3 is made up of 16 amino acids.

This chain links TRBV10-3 with TRBJ1-3, with D tentatively TRBD1 (5 bases). Trimming took 11 bases from V and 4 from J, leaving 12 bases between them. The CDR3 length is 12 residues. Germline V gene sequence: CDR1 ENHRY, CDR2 SYGVKD. This CDR3 is CALGGEGNTIYF. CDR3 coding DNA: TGTGCCCTAGGAGGGGAGGGAAACACCATATATTTT.

The V call is TRBV19, the J call TRBJ1-1; 7 bases are a match to TRBD1. In germline, CDR1 is LNHDA, CDR2 SQIVND (reference sequence). The V segment lost 6 bases and the J segment 11 bases; nucleotides outside the gene matches: 12. There are 13 residues in the CDR3. This CDR3 is CASSPGQRFAAFF. The CDR3, as DNA: TGTGCCAGTAGCCCGGGACAGAGATTTGCGGCTTTCTTT.

The CDR3 nucleotides read TGCAGCGTTGAAGATCTAGGGGACAGGGAGACGGATACGCAGTATTTT. It encodes CSVEDLGDRETDTQYF. This chain uses TRBV29-1 with TRBJ2-3; the match to TRBD1 covers 9 bases. Germline CDR1 is SQVTM and CDR2 is ANQGSEA. V gave up 0 bases and J gave up 6 bases; unmatched junction bases: 10. The CDR3 has 16 residues.

V is TRBV11-2 and J is TRBJ2-2, with D possibly TRBD2 on 5 matching bases. Trimming took 1 base from V and 6 from J, leaving 6 bases between them. The V gene's germline CDR1 is SGHAT and CDR2 FQNNGV. The CDR3 runs to 13 residues. CDR3 in amino acids: CASSLVEAGELFF. Written as DNA, the CDR3 is TGTGCCAGCAGCTTAGTGGAGGCCGGGGAGCTGTTTTTT. The full variable domain, completed using reference TRBV11-2 and TRBJ2-2, is EAGVAQSPRYKIIEKRQSVAFWCNPISGHATLYWYQQILGQGPKLLIQFQNNGVVDDSQLPKDRFSAERLKGVDSTLKIQPAKLEDSAVYLCASSLVEAGELFFGEGSRLTVL.

V is TRBV3-1 (or the pseudogene TRBV3-2) and J is TRBJ2-5, with 10 bases identical to TRBD1. This CDR3 is built from 15 residues. With V trimmed by 4 bases and J by 5 bases, 7 bases remained unmatched. Germline assignment: CDR1 LGHDT and CDR2 YNNKEL (reference sequence). CDR3 residues: CASSLVGQGDETQYF. The CDR3 DNA is TGTGCCAGCAGCCTGGTAGGACAGGGGGATGAGACCCAGTACTTC.